The sequence of this T cell receptor (beta chain) was determined in a study of STAT5B mutations in CD4+ large granular lymphocyte leukemia. This clone occurred a few times. Germline V gives CDR1 SGHRS, CDR2 YFSETQ. The CDR3 is made up of 14 amino acids. Germline trimming cut 0 bases from V and 8 bases from J; bases unmatched to any gene: 3. Per the authors' pipeline: Productive clonotypes were detectable down to 2.59 x 10-5 frequency. Profiled with immunoSEQ multiplex PCR; TCRdb holds only in-frame clones, not every one. V and J calls and clone size are those listed in that table; D and trimming were worked out from the DNA. This table holds 35,000 to 40,000 clones, about 82% found once.

The V call is TRBV5-1, the J call TRBJ2-1, with TRBD2 matching over 9 bases. The sequencing input was CD4+ T cells from blood buffy coats. This TCR derives from a human donor in good health. CDR3 DNA sequence: TGCGCCAGCAGCTTGGCCTCTAGCGGGGATGAGCAGTTCTTC. Its translation is CASSLASSGDEQFF.